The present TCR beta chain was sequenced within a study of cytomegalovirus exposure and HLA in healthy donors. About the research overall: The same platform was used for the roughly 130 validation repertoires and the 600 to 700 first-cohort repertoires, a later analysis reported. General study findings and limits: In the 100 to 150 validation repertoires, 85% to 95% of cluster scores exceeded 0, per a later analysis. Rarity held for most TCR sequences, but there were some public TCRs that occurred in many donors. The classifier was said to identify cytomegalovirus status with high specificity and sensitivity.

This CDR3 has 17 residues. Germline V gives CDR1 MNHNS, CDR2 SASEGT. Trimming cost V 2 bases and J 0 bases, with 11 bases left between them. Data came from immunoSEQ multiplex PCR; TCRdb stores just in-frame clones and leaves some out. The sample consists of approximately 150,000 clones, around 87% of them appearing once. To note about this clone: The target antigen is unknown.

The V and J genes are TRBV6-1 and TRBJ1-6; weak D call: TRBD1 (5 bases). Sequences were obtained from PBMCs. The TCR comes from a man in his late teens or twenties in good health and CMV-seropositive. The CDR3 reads CASSEWGGSSYNSPLHF. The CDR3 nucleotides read TGTGCCAGCAGTGAATGGGGGGGGAGCTCCTATAATTCACCCCTCCACTTT.